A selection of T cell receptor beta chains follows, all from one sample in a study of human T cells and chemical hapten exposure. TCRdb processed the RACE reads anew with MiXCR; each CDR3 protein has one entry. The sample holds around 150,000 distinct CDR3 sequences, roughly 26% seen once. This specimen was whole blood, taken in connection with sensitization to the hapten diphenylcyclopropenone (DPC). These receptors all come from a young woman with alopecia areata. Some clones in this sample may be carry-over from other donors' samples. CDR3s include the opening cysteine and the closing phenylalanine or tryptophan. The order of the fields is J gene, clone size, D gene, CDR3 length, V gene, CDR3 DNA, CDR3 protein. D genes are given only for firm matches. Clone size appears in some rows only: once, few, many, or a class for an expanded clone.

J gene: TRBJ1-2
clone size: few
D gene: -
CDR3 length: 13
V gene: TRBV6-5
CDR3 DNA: TGTGCCAGCAGTTCCATCGGAGGGGGGGGCTACACCTTC
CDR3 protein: CASSSIGGGGYTF

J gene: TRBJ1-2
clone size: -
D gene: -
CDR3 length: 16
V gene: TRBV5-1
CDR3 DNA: TGCGCCAGCAGCCCAGCTTTGGGGGCGACTAACTATGGCTACACCTTC
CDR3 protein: CASSPALGATNYGYTF

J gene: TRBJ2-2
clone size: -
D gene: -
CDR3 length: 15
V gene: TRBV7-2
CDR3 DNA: TGTGCCAGCAGCTTAATAGTACGGGACACCGGGGAGCTGTTTTTT
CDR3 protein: CASSLIVRDTGELFF

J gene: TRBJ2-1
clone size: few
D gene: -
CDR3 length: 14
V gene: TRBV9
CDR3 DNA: TGTGCCAGCAGCCCCTACATGGGGGGCAATGAGCAGTTCTTC
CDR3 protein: CASSPYMGGNEQFF

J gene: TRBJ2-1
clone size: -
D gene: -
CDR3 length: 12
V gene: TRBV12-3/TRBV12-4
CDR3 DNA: TGTGCCAGCAGTTTAGGGGGCCCCACGCAGTTCTTC
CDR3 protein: CASSLGGPTQFF

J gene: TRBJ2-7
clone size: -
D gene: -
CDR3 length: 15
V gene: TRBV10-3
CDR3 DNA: TGTGCCATCAGTGGTAAGGATCGGAATCTATACGAGCAGTACTTC
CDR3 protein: CAISGKDRNLYEQYF

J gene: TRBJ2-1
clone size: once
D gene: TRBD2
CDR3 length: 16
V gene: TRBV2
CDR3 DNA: TGTGCCAGCAGTTGGCCTACCGGACTAGCGGGAGATGAGCAGTTCTTC
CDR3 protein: CASSWPTGLAGDEQFF

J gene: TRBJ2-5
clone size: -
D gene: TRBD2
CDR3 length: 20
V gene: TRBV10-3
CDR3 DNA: TGTGCCATCAGTGAGTCGGTATCTAGCGGGATTCCCCCCGCGGCAGAGACCCAGTACTTC
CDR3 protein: CAISESVSSGIPPAAETQYF

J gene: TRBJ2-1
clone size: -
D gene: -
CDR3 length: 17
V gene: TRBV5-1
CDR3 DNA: TGCGCCAGCAGCTTCCTAACAGGAGGACCTGGGGGGAATGAGCAGTTCTTC
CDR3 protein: CASSFLTGGPGGNEQFF

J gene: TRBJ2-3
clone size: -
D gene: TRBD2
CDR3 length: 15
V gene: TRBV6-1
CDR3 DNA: TGTGCCAGCAGTCCTAAGACTAGCAGTACAGATACGCAGTATTTT
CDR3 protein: CASSPKTSSTDTQYF

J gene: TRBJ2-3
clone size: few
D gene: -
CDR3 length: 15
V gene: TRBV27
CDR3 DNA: TGTGCCAGCCAAGCCGGGACTTTCAGCACAGATACGCAGTATTTT
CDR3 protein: CASQAGTFSTDTQYF

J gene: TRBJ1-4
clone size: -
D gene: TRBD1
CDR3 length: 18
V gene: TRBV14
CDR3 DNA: TGTGCCAGCAGCCAAACGGACAGGGGGCCTTCAACTAATGAAAAACTGTTTTTT
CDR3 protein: CASSQTDRGPSTNEKLFF

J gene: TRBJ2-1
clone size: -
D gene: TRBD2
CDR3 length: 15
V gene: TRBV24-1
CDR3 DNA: TGTGCCACCAGTGGGCGGGAGAGCGCCTACAATGAGCAGTTCTTC
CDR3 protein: CATSGRESAYNEQFF

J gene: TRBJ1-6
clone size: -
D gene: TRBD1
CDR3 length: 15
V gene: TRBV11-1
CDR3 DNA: TGTGCCAGCAGCTACCGGGACAGCGTAAATTCACCCCTCCACTTT
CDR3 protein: CASSYRDSVNSPLHF

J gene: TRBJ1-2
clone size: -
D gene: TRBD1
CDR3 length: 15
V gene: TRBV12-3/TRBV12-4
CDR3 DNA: TGTGCCAGCAGTTTCGGACAGGGAGGGGGCTATGGCTACACCTTC
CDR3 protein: CASSFGQGGGYGYTF

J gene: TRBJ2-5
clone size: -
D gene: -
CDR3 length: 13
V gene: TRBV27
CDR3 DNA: TGTGCCAGCAGTTTCGCAGGGCAAGAGACCCAGTACTTC
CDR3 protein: CASSFAGQETQYF

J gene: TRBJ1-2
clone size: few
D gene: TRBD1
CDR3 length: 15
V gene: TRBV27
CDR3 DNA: TGTGCCAGCAGTTTATTCCCAGAAGGGGGCGGGGGCTACACCTTC
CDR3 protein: CASSLFPEGGGGYTF

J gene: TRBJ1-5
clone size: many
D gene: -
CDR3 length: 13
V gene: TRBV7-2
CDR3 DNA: TGTGCCAGCAGCTTAGTAATAGGGCAGCCCCAGCATTTT
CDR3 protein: CASSLVIGQPQHF